The clone carrying this T cell receptor beta chain has a single count. The sample belongs to a study of shared T cell receptors in the human thymus. This CDR3 comprises 15 residues. Trimming removed 5 bases from V and 2 bases from J, with 13 bases in between. Germline values: CDR1 LNHDA, CDR2 SQIVND (reference sequence). TCRdb keeps only in-frame clones here, not all; method: immunoSEQ multiplex PCR. The table lists approximately 760,000 clones, approximately 85% of them singletons, with under 0.012% in the top ten. The data were also submitted as part of a second study, on human thymus T cells.

This clonotype was sampled from a girl less than two years old with a congenital heart defect. V and J are TRBV19 and TRBJ1-5; tentatively, D is TRBD1 (5 bases). Sequenced sample: thymocytes. The CDR3 reads CASSPSLGGNQPQHF. The CDR3 DNA sequence: TGTGCCAGTAGTCCCTCCCTAGGGGGCAATCAGCCCCAGCATTTT.